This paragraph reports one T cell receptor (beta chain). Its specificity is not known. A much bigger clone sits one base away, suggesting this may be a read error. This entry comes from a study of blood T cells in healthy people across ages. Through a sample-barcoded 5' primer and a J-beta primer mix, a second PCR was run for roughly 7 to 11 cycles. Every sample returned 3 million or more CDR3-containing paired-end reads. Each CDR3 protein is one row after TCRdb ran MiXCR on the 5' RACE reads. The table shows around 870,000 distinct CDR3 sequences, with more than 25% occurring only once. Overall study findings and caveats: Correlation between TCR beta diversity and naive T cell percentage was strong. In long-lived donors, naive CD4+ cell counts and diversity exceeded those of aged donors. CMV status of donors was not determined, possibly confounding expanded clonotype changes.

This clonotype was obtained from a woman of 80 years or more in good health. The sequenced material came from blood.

CDR3 bases: TGTGCCACCAGCAGAGGACAGGGGGGCGCAGGGGAAGAGACCCAGTACTTC. This gives the protein CATSRGQGGAGEETQYF. V gene TRBV15 combines with J gene TRBJ2-5; 9 nucleotides line up with TRBD1. The CDR3 is 17 amino acids. V lost 1 base, J lost 3 bases, and 9 bases stayed unmatched. Germline V gives CDR1 LNHNV, CDR2 YYDKDF (reference sequence). The variable domain in full, completed from reference TRBV15 and TRBJ2-5, reads DAMVIQNPRYQVTQFGKPVTLSCSQTLNHNVMYWYQQKSSQAPKLLFHYYDKDFNNEADTPDNFQSRRPNTSFCFLDIRSPGLGDTAMYLCATSRGQGGAGEETQYFGPGTRLLVL.